This passage covers 7 T cell receptor beta chains from one sample sequenced in a study of T cell repertoires in cytomegalovirus infection. Their recognized antigens are unknown. TCRdb processed the reads anew with MiXCR; each CDR3 protein has one entry. This table has 600,000 to 700,000 distinct CDR3 sequences, roughly 33% appearing once. The sequencing here drew on cultured PBMCs, taken from culture after CMV antigen stimulation. The source of these receptors is a human donor in good health (CMV status not recorded). Some clones in this sample may be carry-over from other donors' samples.

The chain combines TRBV23-1 with TRBJ1-5, with D perhaps TRBD1 (5 bases). TRBV23-1 belongs to the ORF category, with a function that is uncertain. V lost 3 bases to trimming and J lost 9 bases, with 18 bases between them. The CDR3 is made up of 15 amino acids. The CDR3 nucleotides read TGCGCCAGCAGTCAGGGCAGGGATGTCCCTTGGCCCCAGCATTTT. It yields the protein CASSQGRDVPWPQHF.

This clonotype was seen many times. This chain links TRBV7-2 with TRBJ2-6, with D perhaps TRBD2 (6 bases). The CDR3 consists of 13 residues. The germline V gene has CDR1 SGHTA and CDR2 FQGNSA. Trimming left V 5 bases short and J 13 bases short, with 15 bases between. The CDR3 DNA is TGTGCCAGCAGCCCCCCAGCGGGCAGTGTCCTGACTTTC. Translation gives CASSPPAGSVLTF.

The chain combines TRBV7-8 with TRBJ2-1; D ambiguous. Per germline, CDR1 SGHVS and CDR2 FQNEAQ. The CDR3 has 17 amino acids. V lost 2 bases and J 5 bases, leaving 19 bases between the germline ends. DNA for the CDR3: TGTGCCAGCAGCTTAAAGTTTGGGGATCGTTATCACAATGAGCAGTTCTTC. This codes for CASSLKFGDRYHNEQFF.

Concerning this clonotype itself: A read error may be the cause here, since a much bigger clone is one base away. The CDR3 carries no conserved terminal phenylalanine or tryptophan, so it likely arises from a read error. The chain employs TRBV7-9 and TRBJ1-1, with D maybe TRBD1 (6 bases). CDR1 SEHNR and CDR2 FQNEAQ come from the germline V gene (reference sequence). The V and J ends lost 5 bases and 1 base respectively, with 14 bases between them. The CDR3 is 15 residues long. The CDR3 is CASSPLVGANTEAFL. The CDR3 nucleotides are TGTGCCAGCAGCCCTCTTGTGGGGGCGAACACTGAAGCTTTCCTT.

There are many counts of this clonotype. The J gene is TRBJ2-3, the V gene TRBV7-2, with D perhaps matching TRBD2 (5 bases). The V end was cut by 7 bases, the J end by 6 bases, with 17 bases between. The CDR3 runs 14 residues. Germline V CDR1 and CDR2: SGHTA, FQGNSA. Here the CDR3 reads CASTLSRGMDTQYF. As DNA, the CDR3 is TGTGCCAGCACCCTCTCGAGAGGGATGGATACGCAGTATTTT.

The chain links TRBV6-5 to TRBJ2-5; the D is unclear. From germline, CDR1 is MNHEY and CDR2 SVGAGI. The CDR3 is made up of 14 amino acids. With 0 bases removed from V and 2 bases from J, the gap between germline ends came to 7 bases. This CDR3 is CASSYSWAQETQYF. The CDR3 nucleotides are TGTGCCAGCAGTTACTCATGGGCTCAAGAGACCCAGTACTTC.

This clonotype has a count of ten or more. The genes are TRBV7-2 and TRBJ2-1; the D is unclear. The CDR3 is made up of 16 amino acids. The V end lost 4 bases, the J end lost 3 bases, and 16 bases lay between the germline ends. Germline CDR1 and CDR2: SGHTA and FQGNSA. CDR3 protein: CASSSQVSALYNEQFF. The CDR3 nucleotides are TGTGCCAGCAGCTCCCAGGTCAGTGCCCTCTACAATGAGCAGTTCTTC.